Following are 12 T cell receptor beta chains from one sample sequenced in a study of T cells in Graves' hyperthyroidism and ophthalmopathy. RNA transcripts gave rise to amplified TCR beta CDR3 regions. The TCR CDR3 was amplified in a first-round RT-PCR using the HTBI primer set. TCRdb re-called the multiplex PCR reads through MiXCR, storing one row per CDR3 protein. The repertoire holds around 35,000 distinct CDR3 sequences, with around half as singletons. The sample comprised blood. These receptors all come from a man aged 35 to 55 with Graves' ophthalmopathy.

Many counts were recorded for this clonotype. The chain is built from TRBV7-3 and TRBJ2-1, with D possibly being TRBD2 (5 bases). The CDR3 contains 16 residues. CDR1 and CDR2 (germline): SGHTA, FQGTGA. V was pared by 5 bases and J by 5 bases, with 19 bases between. The CDR3 protein is CASSRGAGFGDNEQFF. In nucleotides, the CDR3 is TGTGCCAGCAGCCGCGGAGCCGGGTTCGGGGACAATGAGCAGTTCTTC.

As concerns this clonotype: This CDR3 is missing its conserved last phenylalanine or tryptophan, likely due to a read error. The V call is TRBV6-1, the J call TRBJ2-7, with D tentatively TRBD1 (5 bases). In germline, CDR1 is MNHNS, CDR2 SASEGT. The CDR3 is 13 amino acids. The CDR3 here is CASSEDSAYEQYC. The CDR3 DNA reads TGCGCCAGCAGTGAAGACAGTGCCTACGAGCAGTACTGC.

The chain recombines TRBV24-1 with TRBJ1-5; 9 nucleotides agree with TRBD1. The J segment lost 5 bases and the V segment lost 4 bases, leaving 5 bases of the junction unmatched. The V gene's germline CDR1 is KGHDR and CDR2 SFDVKD. CDR3 length: 15 amino acids. CDR3: CATSDPGTGYQPQHF. CDR3 DNA: TGTGCCACCAGTGACCCCGGGACAGGGTATCAGCCCCAGCATTTT.

V gene TRBV7-2 combines with J gene TRBJ2-5; TRBD1 or TRBD2 may be the D gene (6 bases each). The V and J ends lost 8 bases and 12 bases respectively, with 22 bases between them. Germline lookup yields CDR1 SGHTA and CDR2 FQGNSA. CDR3 length: 13 amino acids. CDR3 in amino acids: CASPLGGSGPEYF. CDR3 bases: TGTGCCAGCCCATTAGGGGGGTCGGGACCGGAGTACTTC. Based on the CDR3 plus reference TRBV7-2 and TRBJ2-5, the full variable domain is GAGVSQSPSNKVTEKGKDVELRCDPISGHTALYWYRQSLGQGLEFLIYFQGNSAPDKSGLPSDRFSAERTGGSVSTLTIQRTQQEDSAVYLCASPLGGSGPEYFGPGTRLLVL.

The rearrangement links TRBV5-4 to TRBJ1-2; 7 nucleotides match TRBD1. V was clipped by 4 bases and J by 8 bases; unmatched bases: 8. The CDR3 consists of 13 residues. Germline CDR1 and CDR2: SGHNT and YYREEE (reference sequence). CDR3 region: CASSPGQAGGYTF. CDR3 coding DNA: TGTGCCAGCAGCCCAGGACAGGCGGGGGGCTACACCTTC.

Within the sample, this clonotype is medium-sized (0.01 to 0.1%). J is TRBJ1-4 and V is TRBV25-1, with 11 nucleotides matching TRBD1. Germline values: CDR1 MGHDK, CDR2 SYGVNS. This CDR3 region has 15 residues. V lost 3 bases, J lost 8 bases, and 5 bases stayed unmatched. The chain's CDR3 is CASSDIGTGGEKLFF. As DNA, the CDR3 is TGTGCCAGCAGTGACATTGGGACAGGGGGGGAAAAACTGTTTTTT. Combining the CDR3 with reference TRBV25-1 and TRBJ1-4 gives the whole variable domain EADIYQTPRYLVIGTGKKITLECSQTMGHDKMYWYQQDPGMELHLIHYSYGVNSTEKGDLSSESTVSRIRTEHFPLTLESARPSHTSQYLCASSDIGTGGEKLFFGSGTQLSVL.

With respect to this clonotype: One junction end does not reproduce the germline sequence, and a read error may be involved. This chain uses TRBV7-8 with TRBJ1-1, with a weak D call TRBD1 (5 bases). Germline V gene sequence: CDR1 SGHVS, CDR2 FQNEAQ. The length of the CDR3 is 14 residues. The chain's CDR3 is CDSSIVRGSTEALF. For the CDR3, the DNA is TGTGACAGTAGTATAGTACGGGGGAGCACTGAAGCTCTCTTT.

This clonotype was picked up many times. V usage is TRBV29-1 and J usage is TRBJ2-3; a weak D match, TRBD1 (6 bases). The CDR3 length is 15 residues. V was cut by 6 bases and J by 0 bases, with 16 bases left in between. The germline V gene encodes CDR1 SQVTM and CDR2 ANQGSEA. This CDR3 is CSVEQGRYSTDTQYF. CDR3 nucleotides: TGCAGCGTCGAACAGGGACGATATAGCACAGATACGCAGTATTTT.

This clonotype has just one count. Relative to the germline gene, one junction end is altered; a read error may explain this. The CDR3 bases are TGTGCCAGCAGCTTAGAGTCGTGGGTTTACACCGGGGAGCTGGTTTTT. This gives the protein CASSLESWVYTGELVF. The V and J genes are TRBV7-6 and TRBJ2-2; D may be TRBD2 (5 bases). This CDR3 is built from 16 residues. Germline V gene lookup returns CDR1 SGHVS and CDR2 FNYEAQ.

The V call is TRBV20-1, the J call TRBJ2-1, with a possible D match to TRBD1 (5 bases). CDR3 length: 14 amino acids. Germline assignment: CDR1 DFQATT and CDR2 SNEGSKA (reference sequence). The V and J ends lost 6 bases and 12 bases respectively, with 24 bases between them. The CDR3 protein is CSASQGLGTDTQFF. In DNA, the CDR3 is TGCAGTGCCTCTCAGGGTCTCGGCACAGATACGCAGTTCTTC.

This clonotype was found many times. CDR3 in amino acids: CASIITSPLAGDEQFF. The CDR3 bases are TGTGCCAGCATCATTACGTCCCCACTAGCGGGAGATGAGCAGTTCTTC. J is TRBJ2-1 and V is TRBV12-3 or TRBV12-4; 11 bases line up with TRBD2. V trimming: 7 bases; J trimming: 8 bases; junction bases outside the gene matches: 13. This CDR3 is 16 amino acids long.

This clonotype was seen many times. The V call is TRBV5-1, the J call TRBJ2-5; maybe TRBD2 (5 bases). V shed 4 bases and J shed 2 bases, with 9 bases lying between them. Germline V lookup: CDR1 SGHRS, CDR2 YFSETQ. The CDR3 has 13 amino acids. The CDR3: CASSPGVQETQYF. Written as DNA, the CDR3 is TGCGCCAGCAGCCCCGGGGTTCAAGAGACCCAGTACTTC.